The next 9 T cell receptor beta chains were all read from a single sample in a study of T cell responses to AZD1222 COVID-19 vaccine. This table comes from immunoSEQ multiplex PCR, and its TCRdb copy is limited to in-frame clones, with some not included. The repertoire holds 100,000 to 150,000 clones, with approximately 92% as singletons. This specimen was peripheral blood, taken 28 days after the second AZD1222 dose. The receptor set was obtained from an adult who received the AZD1222 COVID-19 vaccine.

This clone was recorded once. This chain joins TRBV27 and TRBJ2-7; 9 nucleotides align to TRBD2. There are 17 residues in the CDR3. With 0 bases clipped from V and 3 bases from J, the junction kept 9 bases outside the gene matches. From germline, CDR1 is MNHEY and CDR2 SMNVEV (reference sequence). The CDR3 DNA reads TGTGCCAGCAGTTTATCAGGAGCGGGAGGCTTATTCTACGAGCAGTACGTC. Protein: CASSLSGAGGLFYEQYV.

The V and J genes are TRBV30 and TRBJ2-5; D unresolved. Deletions cut 4 bases from V and 5 bases from J, with 14 bases between. CDR3 size: 13 residues. The germline V gene encodes CDR1 GTSNPN and CDR2 SVGIG (reference sequence). The CDR3 loop reads CAWNWHGTETQYF. CDR3 nucleotides: TGTGCCTGGAATTGGCACGGCACGGAGACCCAGTACTTC.

V and J are TRBV11-2 and TRBJ2-1, with TRBD2 matching over 10 bases. Germline CDR1 SGHAT, CDR2 FQNNGV. The J segment lost 5 bases and the V segment lost 4 bases, leaving 8 bases of the junction unmatched. There are 16 residues in the CDR3. The CDR3 coding sequence is TGTGCCAGCAGCTCCCTTGCCAGCGGGGGGGACAATGAGCAGTTCTTC. This sequence encodes CASSSLASGGDNEQFF.

The V gene is TRBV3-1 (or the pseudogene TRBV3-2), the J gene TRBJ1-2, with 7 bases matching TRBD1. The ends lost 1 base at V and 2 bases at J; junction bases unmatched: 4. Germline V gives CDR1 LGHDT, CDR2 YNNKEL (reference sequence). This CDR3 is 15 amino acids long. In nucleotides, the CDR3 is TGTGCCAGCAGCCAAGCGGGGACAGAGAACTATGGCTACACCTTC. Protein sequence: CASSQAGTENYGYTF.

The chain recombines TRBV7-2 with TRBJ2-7; D remains ambiguous. The CDR3 contains 12 residues. Germline V CDR1 and CDR2: SGHTA, FQGNSA. The germline V and J ends were trimmed by 2 bases and 1 base, with 3 bases remaining between them. In DNA, the CDR3 is TGTGCCAGCAGCTTAAAGTCCTACGAGCAGTACTTC. Protein sequence: CASSLKSYEQYF.

This chain uses TRBV5-8 with TRBJ2-7, with D perhaps matching TRBD1 or TRBD2 (7 bases each). Per germline, CDR1 SGHTS and CDR2 YDEGEE. This CDR3 is 16 amino acids long. Between the trimmed V and J ends, which lost 0 bases and 4 bases, there was a span of 17 bases. This chain's CDR3 is CASSLAGGQISYEQYV. The CDR3 coding sequence is TGTGCCAGCAGCTTGGCGGGGGGACAGATTAGTTACGAGCAGTACGTC.

The chain links TRBV19 to TRBJ1-1; D uncertain. The CDR3 totals 14 residues. Germline V gene sequence: CDR1 LNHDA, CDR2 SQIVND (reference sequence). The V and J ends lost 5 bases and 3 bases respectively, with 13 bases between them. CDR3 coding DNA: TGTGCCAGTAGTCTAAGCGGCATTTACACTGAAGCTTTCTTT. This sequence encodes CASSLSGIYTEAFF.

The rearrangement joins TRBV6-5 to TRBJ2-1; 11 bases agree with TRBD2. Germline values: CDR1 MNHEY, CDR2 SVGAGI. Germline trimming cut 6 bases from V and 9 bases from J; bases unmatched to any gene: 7. This CDR3 contains 14 residues. The CDR3 nucleotides read TGTGCCAGCAGGCCTAGCGGGGGGTTAGGTGAGCAGTTCTTC. This gives the protein CASRPSGGLGEQFF.

The V gene is TRBV30, the J gene TRBJ2-5, with TRBD1 identical over 8 bases. The V segment lost 3 bases and the J segment 2 bases; nucleotides outside the gene matches: 5. This CDR3 has 14 residues. Germline V gives CDR1 GTSNPN, CDR2 SVGIG (reference sequence). CDR3 amino acids: CAWRFWTGQETQYF. The DNA of the CDR3 is TGTGCCTGGAGATTTTGGACAGGGCAAGAGACCCAGTACTTC.